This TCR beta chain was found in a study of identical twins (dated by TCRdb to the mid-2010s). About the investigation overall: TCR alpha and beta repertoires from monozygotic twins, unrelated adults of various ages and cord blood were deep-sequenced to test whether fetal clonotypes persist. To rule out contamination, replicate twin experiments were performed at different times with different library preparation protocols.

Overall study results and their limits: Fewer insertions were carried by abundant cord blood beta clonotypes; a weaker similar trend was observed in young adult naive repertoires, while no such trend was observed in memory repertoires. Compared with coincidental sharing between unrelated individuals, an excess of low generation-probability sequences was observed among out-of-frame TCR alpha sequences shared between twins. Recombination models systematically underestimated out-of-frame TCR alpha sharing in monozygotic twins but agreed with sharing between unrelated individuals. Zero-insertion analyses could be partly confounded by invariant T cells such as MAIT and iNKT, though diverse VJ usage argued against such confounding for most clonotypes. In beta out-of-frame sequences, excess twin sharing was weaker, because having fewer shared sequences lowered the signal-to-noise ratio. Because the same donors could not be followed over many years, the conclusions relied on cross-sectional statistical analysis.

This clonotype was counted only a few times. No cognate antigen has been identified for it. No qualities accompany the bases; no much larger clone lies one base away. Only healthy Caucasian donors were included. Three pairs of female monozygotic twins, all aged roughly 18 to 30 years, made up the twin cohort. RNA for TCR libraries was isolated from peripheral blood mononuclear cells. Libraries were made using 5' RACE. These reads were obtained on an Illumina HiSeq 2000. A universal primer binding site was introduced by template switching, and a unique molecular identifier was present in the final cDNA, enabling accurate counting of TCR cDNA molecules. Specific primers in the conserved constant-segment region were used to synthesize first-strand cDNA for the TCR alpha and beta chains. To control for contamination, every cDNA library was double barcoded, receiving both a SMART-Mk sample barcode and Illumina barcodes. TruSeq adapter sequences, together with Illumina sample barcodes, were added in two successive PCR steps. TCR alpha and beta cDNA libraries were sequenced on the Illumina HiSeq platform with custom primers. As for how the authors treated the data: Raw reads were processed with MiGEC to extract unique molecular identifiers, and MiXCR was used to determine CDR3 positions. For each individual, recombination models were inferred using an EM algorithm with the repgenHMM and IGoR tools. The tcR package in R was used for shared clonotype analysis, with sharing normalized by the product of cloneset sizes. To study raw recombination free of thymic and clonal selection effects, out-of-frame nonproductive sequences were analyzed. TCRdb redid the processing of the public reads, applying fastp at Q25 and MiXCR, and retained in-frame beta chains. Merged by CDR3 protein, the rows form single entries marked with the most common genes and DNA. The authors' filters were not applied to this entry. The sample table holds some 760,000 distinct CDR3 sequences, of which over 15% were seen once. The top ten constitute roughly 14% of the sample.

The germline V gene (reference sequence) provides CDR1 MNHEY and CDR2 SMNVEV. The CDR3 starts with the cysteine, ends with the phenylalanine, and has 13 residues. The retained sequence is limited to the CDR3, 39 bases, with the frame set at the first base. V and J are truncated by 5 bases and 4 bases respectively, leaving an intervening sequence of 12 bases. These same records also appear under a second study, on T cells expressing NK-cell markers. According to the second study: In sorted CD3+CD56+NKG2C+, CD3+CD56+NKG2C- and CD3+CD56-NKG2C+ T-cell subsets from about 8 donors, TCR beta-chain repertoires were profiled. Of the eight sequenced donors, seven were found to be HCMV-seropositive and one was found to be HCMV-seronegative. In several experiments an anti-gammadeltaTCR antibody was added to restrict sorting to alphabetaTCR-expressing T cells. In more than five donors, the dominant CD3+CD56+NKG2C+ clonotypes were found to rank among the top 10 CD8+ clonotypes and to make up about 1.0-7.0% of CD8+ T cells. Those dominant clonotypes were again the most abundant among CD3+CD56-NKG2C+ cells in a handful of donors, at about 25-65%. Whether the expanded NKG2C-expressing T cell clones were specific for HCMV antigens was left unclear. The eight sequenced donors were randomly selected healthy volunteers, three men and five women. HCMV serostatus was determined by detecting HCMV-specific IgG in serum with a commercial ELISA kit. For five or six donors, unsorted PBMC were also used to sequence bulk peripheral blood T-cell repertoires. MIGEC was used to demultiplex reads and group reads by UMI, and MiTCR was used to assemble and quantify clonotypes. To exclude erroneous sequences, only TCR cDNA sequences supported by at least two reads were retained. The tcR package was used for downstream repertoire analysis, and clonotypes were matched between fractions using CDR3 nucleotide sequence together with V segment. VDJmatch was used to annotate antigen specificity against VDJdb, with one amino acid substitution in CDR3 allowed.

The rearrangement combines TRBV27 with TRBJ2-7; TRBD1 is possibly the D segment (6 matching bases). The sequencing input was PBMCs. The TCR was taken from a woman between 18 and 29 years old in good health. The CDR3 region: CASSLKQGYEQYF. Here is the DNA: TGTGCCAGCAGTCTAAAACAGGGTTACGAGCAGTACTTC.